The 32 T cell receptor beta chains given below trace back to one sample, sequenced in a study of blood T cell repertoires in COVID-19. Only in-frame clones appear in the TCRdb table, and some are missing; sequencing was by immunoSEQ multiplex PCR. The sample shows about 290,000 clones, just under 85% of them seen only once. The sample comprised peripheral blood. The receptor set was obtained from a woman aged 45 to 65 with active or convalescent COVID-19.

The chain carries TRBV5-1 and TRBJ1-6; D not certain. In germline, CDR1 is SGHRS, CDR2 YFSETQ. The CDR3 has 14 amino acids. With 4 bases removed from V and 10 bases from J, the gap between germline ends came to 15 bases. CDR3 in amino acids: CASSLGPTGSPLHF. The CDR3 coding sequence is TGCGCCAGCAGCCTAGGACCCACGGGGTCACCCCTCCACTTT.

The gene calls are TRBV7-4 and TRBJ2-1, with D perhaps TRBD1 (5 bases). Germline CDR1 is SGHVT and CDR2 is SQSDAQ. V lost 8 bases and J 7 bases, leaving 27 bases between the germline ends. CDR3 length: 17 residues. DNA of the CDR3: TGTGCCAGCGACCCAGTAGAGGCAGGGCGTTTTTCTAATGAGCAGTTCTTC. Amino acid sequence: CASDPVEAGRFSNEQFF.

The genes are TRBV21-1 and TRBJ1-5; TRBD1, the table's D call, lacks a check against the DNA. TRBV21-1 is shown as a pseudogene. The CDR3 has 16 residues. The CDR3: CASSVGWRGRNQPQHF. The CDR3 DNA reads TGTGCCAGCAGCGTTGGGTGGAGGGGGCGCAATCAGCCCCAGCATTTT.

The V call is TRBV28, the J call TRBJ2-7; D may be TRBD2 (6 bases). Trimming took off 6 bases at V and 4 bases at J, with 10 bases between the two ends. The CDR3 has 12 residues. The germline V gene has CDR1 MDHEN and CDR2 SYDVKM. The CDR3 loop is CASRAGLYEQYF. The CDR3 DNA is TGTGCCAGCAGGGCGGGACTTTACGAGCAGTACTTC.

The chain uses TRBV5-1 and TRBJ1-1; 7 positions agree with TRBD1. The CDR3 has 14 amino acids. V trimming: 4 bases; J trimming: 1 base; junction bases outside the gene matches: 4. Germline V gene lookup returns CDR1 SGHRS and CDR2 YFSETQ. Here the CDR3 reads CASSPDRANTEAFF. The CDR3, as DNA: TGCGCCAGCAGCCCAGACAGGGCGAACACTGAAGCTTTCTTT. Full variable domain (remainder filled in from reference TRBV5-1 and TRBJ1-1): KAGVTQTPRYLIKTRGQQVTLSCSPISGHRSVSWYQQTPGQGLQFLFEYFSETQRNKGNFPGRFSGRQFSNSRSEMNVSTLELGDSALYLCASSPDRANTEAFFGQGTRLTVV.

The chain couples TRBV6-4 to TRBJ2-2; D perhaps matches TRBD1 (5 bases). Germline V CDR1 and CDR2: MRHNA, SNTAGT. The CDR3 is 16 amino acids. Trimming pared 1 base from V and 1 base from J, leaving 10 bases between. The CDR3 DNA is TGTGCCAGCAGTGACTTGGCAGGGATGAACACCGGGGAGCTGTTTTTT. Protein: CASSDLAGMNTGELFF.

The V and J genes are TRBV11-3 and TRBJ2-1, with TRBD2 identical over 9 bases. This CDR3 is built from 18 residues. After removal of 0 bases from V and 7 bases from J, the junction contained 13 bases not matched to a gene. Looked up from germline, CDR1 is SGHNT and CDR2 is YENEEA. The CDR3 region is CASSLDSPQAGGGNEQFF. The CDR3 nucleotides are TGTGCCAGCAGCTTAGATTCCCCCCAAGCGGGAGGCGGGAATGAGCAGTTCTTC.

This sequence joins TRBV19 and TRBJ2-1; TRBD2 matches 14 bases. The CDR3 spans 19 residues. The junction had 9 bases not matched to a gene; V was cut back by 4 bases and J by 1 base. Germline V gene data show CDR1 as LNHDA and CDR2 as SQIVND (reference sequence). The CDR3 nucleotides read TGTGCCAGTAGTAAGAGACCGGGACTAGCGGGAGCATCCTACAATGAGCAGTTCTTC. It translates to CASSKRPGLAGASYNEQFF.

The rearrangement joins TRBV5-1 to TRBJ2-1; 7 nucleotides align to TRBD2. Germline CDR1 SGHRS, CDR2 YFSETQ. Trimming removed 0 bases from V and 5 bases from J; junction bases left unmatched: 8. CDR3 length: 16 residues. This chain's CDR3 is CASSLDPSGPNNEQFF. As DNA, the CDR3 is TGCGCCAGCAGCTTGGATCCTAGCGGACCTAACAATGAGCAGTTCTTC.

The chain links TRBV19 to TRBJ2-7, with 7 bases aligning to TRBD2. With V trimmed by 3 bases and J by 3 bases, 11 bases remained unmatched. The CDR3 consists of 16 residues. Germline V gene sequence: CDR1 LNHDA, CDR2 SQIVND (reference sequence). The CDR3 spells CASSMTGGSGNYEQYF. The CDR3 bases are TGTGCCAGTAGTATGACCGGGGGGTCAGGGAACTACGAGCAGTACTTC. Variable domain in full (rest from reference TRBV19 and TRBJ2-7): DGGITQSPKYLFRKEGQNVTLSCEQNLNHDAMYWYRQDPGQGLRLIYYSQIVNDFQKGDIAEGYSVSREKKESFPLTVTSAQKNPTAFYLCASSMTGGSGNYEQYFGPGTRLTVT.

The gene calls are TRBV5-5 and TRBJ2-1; 7 nucleotides align to TRBD1. V was clipped by 3 bases and J by 3 bases; unmatched bases: 3. The CDR3 consists of 14 residues. Germline V gives CDR1 SGHKS, CDR2 YYEKEE (reference sequence). CDR3 sequence: CASSSGQLYNEQFF. The CDR3 DNA is TGTGCCAGCAGCTCGGGACAGCTCTACAATGAGCAGTTCTTC.

This chain joins TRBV7-2 and TRBJ1-2, with a weak D call TRBD1 (6 bases). Germline assignment: CDR1 SGHTA and CDR2 FQGNSA. The V end was cut by 0 bases, the J end by 4 bases, with 9 bases between. This CDR3 comprises 14 residues. CDR3 protein: CASSLASGAYGYTF. The CDR3 DNA follows: TGTGCCAGCAGCTTAGCGTCAGGGGCCTATGGCTACACCTTC.

V and J are TRBV6-1 and TRBJ1-5; D not certain. CDR1 is MNHNS, CDR2 SASEGT, per germline. The V gene lost 0 bases and the J gene lost 8 bases, with 17 bases spanning the gap. The CDR3 has 16 residues. The CDR3 here is CASSEAFSSEVEPQHF. CDR3 DNA sequence: TGTGCCAGCAGTGAAGCGTTTTCCAGTGAAGTTGAGCCCCAGCATTTT.

This chain uses TRBV5-1 with TRBJ1-2; D ambiguous. Germline-derived CDR1 and CDR2 are SGHRS and YFSETQ. V lost 0 bases to trimming and J lost 3 bases, with 9 bases between them. This CDR3 is 14 amino acids long. CDR3: CASSLDGRYYGYTF. The CDR3 DNA reads as TGCGCCAGCAGCTTGGATGGTCGGTACTATGGCTACACCTTC.

The J gene is TRBJ2-2, the V gene TRBV23-1; 10 nucleotides agree with TRBD2. TRBV23-1 is marked as an open reading frame, function uncertain. This CDR3 is built from 15 residues. The ends lost 9 bases at V and 6 bases at J; junction bases unmatched: 10. CDR3 residues: CASQREGPGAGELFF. CDR3 in DNA: TGCGCCAGTCAGCGGGAGGGCCCCGGTGCCGGGGAGCTGTTTTTT.

The V gene is TRBV10-3, the J gene TRBJ2-1; D is unresolved. This CDR3 has 11 amino acids. In germline, CDR1 is ENHRY, CDR2 SYGVKD. The V end was cut by 5 bases, the J end by 8 bases, with 7 bases between. CDR3 in amino acids: CAISTVDEQFF. The DNA for the CDR3 is TGTGCCATCAGTACAGTGGATGAGCAGTTCTTC.

This clone was seen a few times. This sequence joins TRBV24-1 and TRBJ1-2; 8 bases are a match to TRBD1. The junction had 10 bases not matched to a gene; V was cut back by 4 bases and J by 7 bases. The CDR3 sequence is 15 residues long. CDR1 and CDR2 from the germline V gene are KGHDR and SFDVKD. Here the CDR3 DNA reads TGTGCCACCAGTGACCAGGTTCCGGGACAGGTTGGCTACACCTTC. This codes for CATSDQVPGQVGYTF.

The CDR3 coding sequence is TGTGCCAGCAGCCACCCGGGGGGCCAAGAGACCCAGTACTTC. Its translation is CASSHPGGQETQYF. The V call is TRBV4-2, the J call TRBJ2-5, with 7 bases lining up with TRBD2. The ends lost 3 bases at V and 1 base at J; junction bases unmatched: 2. This CDR3 region has 14 residues. Germline CDR1 and CDR2: LGHNA and YNFKEQ.

The chain recombines TRBV28 with TRBJ2-4; 7 bases align to TRBD1. This CDR3 has 15 amino acids. V shed 4 bases and J 3 bases; nucleotides not matched to a gene: 6. Per the germline V gene, CDR1 is MDHEN and CDR2 is SYDVKM. The CDR3 loop is CASSSQGDLKNIQYF. The CDR3, as DNA: TGTGCCAGCAGTTCCCAGGGGGATCTCAAAAACATTCAGTACTTC.

The chain has TRBV6-5 and TRBJ1-2, with D possibly being TRBD1 (6 bases). The length of the CDR3 is 13 residues. Germline V gene sequence: CDR1 MNHEY, CDR2 SVGAGI. The germline V and J ends were trimmed by 6 bases and 4 bases, with 12 bases remaining between them. The CDR3 is CASRRTVLYGYTF. The DNA of the CDR3 is TGTGCCAGCAGACGGACAGTCCTCTATGGCTACACCTTC.

The V call is TRBV25-1, the J call TRBJ2-7; D remains ambiguous. The length of the CDR3 is 14 residues. Germline V gives CDR1 MGHDK, CDR2 SYGVNS. Trimming left V 4 bases short and J 2 bases short, with 12 bases between. CDR3 region: CASSAPRPAYEQYF. DNA of the CDR3: TGTGCCAGCAGTGCTCCCAGGCCAGCCTACGAGCAGTACTTC.

The chain recombines TRBV6-5 with TRBJ2-1, with D perhaps matching TRBD2 (5 bases). From germline, CDR1 is MNHEY and CDR2 SVGAGI. V dropped 2 bases and J dropped 6 bases, with 5 bases sitting between them. The CDR3 consists of 12 residues. The CDR3 bases are TGTGCCAGCAGTTACGGACTCAATGAGCAGTTCTTC. It encodes CASSYGLNEQFF.

This clone was seen once. The rearrangement joins TRBV7-4 to TRBJ2-4; 7 nucleotides agree with TRBD1. This CDR3 has 11 amino acids. The trim removed 3 bases at V and 14 bases at J, leaving 4 bases unmatched. The V gene's germline CDR1 is SGHVT and CDR2 SQSDAQ. In DNA form, the CDR3 reads TGTGCCAGCAGCTTTAGAGGGGGCGAGTACTTC. This codes for CASSFRGGEYF.

The chain employs TRBV6-5 and TRBJ2-1; 9 nucleotides agree with TRBD2. This CDR3 region has 16 residues. V shed 2 bases, J shed 4 bases, and the junction held 6 bases outside the gene matches. Germline V CDR1 and CDR2: MNHEY, SVGAGI. The CDR3 DNA sequence: TGTGCCAGCAGTTACGGGGCGGGAGGGCGATACAATGAGCAGTTCTTC. Translation: CASSYGAGGRYNEQFF.

This chain joins TRBV6-5 and TRBJ2-1; 11 positions agree with TRBD2. CDR1 and CDR2 (germline): MNHEY, SVGAGI. V was pared by 8 bases and J by 5 bases, with 2 bases of the junction left unmatched. The CDR3 totals 13 residues. The CDR3 DNA reads as TGTGCCAGCGGGACTAGCGGAAACAATGAGCAGTTCTTC. This encodes CASGTSGNNEQFF.

The chain recombines TRBV6-5 with TRBJ1-1; 10 nucleotides align to TRBD1. CDR3 length equals 15 residues. Per the germline V gene, CDR1 is MNHEY and CDR2 is SVGAGI. The V and J ends lost 7 bases and 5 bases, in that order; junction bases with no gene match: 10. CDR3 in amino acids: CASTMTGGSSTEAFF. The CDR3 DNA follows: TGTGCCAGCACCATGACAGGGGGCTCGAGTACTGAAGCTTTCTTT.

The gene calls are TRBV24-1 and TRBJ1-6; D unclear. V gave up 3 bases and J gave up 9 bases, with 5 bases separating them. Germline V gene sequence: CDR1 KGHDR, CDR2 SFDVKD. This CDR3 is built from 12 residues. The chain's CDR3 is CATSDPSSPLHF. The CDR3 region has the DNA TGTGCCACCAGTGATCCATCTTCACCCCTCCACTTT.

The chain links TRBV9 to TRBJ1-6; TRBD1 agrees at 8 bases. After removal of 4 bases from V and 4 bases from J, the junction contained 7 bases not matched to a gene. The CDR3 totals 16 residues. From germline, CDR1 is SGDLS and CDR2 YYNGEE. The CDR3 reads CASSTEDRVYNSPLHF. CDR3 in DNA: TGTGCCAGCAGCACTGAGGACAGGGTTTATAATTCACCCCTCCACTTT.

This sequence joins TRBV4-2 and TRBJ2-7; 8 bases line up with TRBD2. V was clipped by 4 bases and J by 4 bases; unmatched bases: 3. The CDR3 spans 13 residues. Germline-derived CDR1 and CDR2 are LGHNA and YNFKEQ. This chain's CDR3 is CASSLGLAYEQYF. Here the CDR3 DNA reads TGTGCCAGCAGCCTCGGACTAGCTTACGAGCAGTACTTC.

The J gene is TRBJ2-7, the V gene TRBV14, with D tentatively TRBD2 (6 bases). CDR1 and CDR2 from the germline V gene are SGHDN and FVKESK. Trimming removed 0 bases at V and 6 bases at J, with 21 bases between. The CDR3 spans 17 residues. The DNA of the CDR3 is TGTGCCAGCAGCCAAGAAAAGTGGATCTGGCCCGGGGGCGAGCAGTACTTC. Translated, it gives CASSQEKWIWPGGEQYF.

As regards this clone: The same CDR3 arises from other DNA sequences in this sample as well. The chain joins TRBV14 to TRBJ1-2; D possibly corresponds to TRBD1 (5 bases). This CDR3 has 15 amino acids. V was pared by 1 base and J by 0 bases, with 9 bases between. Looked up from germline, CDR1 is SGHDN and CDR2 is FVKESK. CDR3 coding DNA: TGTGCCAGCAGCCAAGCTCAGGGATCTAACTATGGCTACACCTTC. Translation gives CASSQAQGSNYGYTF.

V usage is TRBV9 and J usage is TRBJ2-5, with TRBD2 identical over 11 bases. The CDR3 totals 18 residues. CDR1 and CDR2 from the germline V gene are SGDLS and YYNGEE. With V trimmed by 0 bases and J by 1 base, 8 bases remained unmatched. The CDR3 sequence: CASSVAPPGTSGQETQYF. Here the CDR3 DNA reads TGTGCCAGCAGCGTAGCACCCCCCGGGACTAGCGGCCAAGAGACCCAGTACTTC.